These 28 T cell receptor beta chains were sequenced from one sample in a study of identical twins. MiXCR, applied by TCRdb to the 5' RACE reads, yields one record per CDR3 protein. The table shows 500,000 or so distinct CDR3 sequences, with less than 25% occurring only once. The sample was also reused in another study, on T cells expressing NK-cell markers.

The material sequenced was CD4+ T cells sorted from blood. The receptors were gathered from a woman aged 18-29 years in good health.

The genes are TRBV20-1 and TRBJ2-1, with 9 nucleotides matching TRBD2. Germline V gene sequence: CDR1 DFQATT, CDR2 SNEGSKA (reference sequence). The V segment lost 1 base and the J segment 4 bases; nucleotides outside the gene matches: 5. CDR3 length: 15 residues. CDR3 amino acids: CSARAPAGGYNEQFF. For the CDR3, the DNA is TGCAGTGCTAGAGCTCCAGCGGGAGGATACAATGAGCAGTTCTTC.

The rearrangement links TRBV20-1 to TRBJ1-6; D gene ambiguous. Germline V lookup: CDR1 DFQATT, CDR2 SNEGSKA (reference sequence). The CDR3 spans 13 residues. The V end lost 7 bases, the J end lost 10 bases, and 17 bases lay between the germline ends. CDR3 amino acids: CSGSPGAGSPLHF. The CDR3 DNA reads TGCAGTGGCTCGCCCGGAGCGGGCTCACCCCTCCACTTT.

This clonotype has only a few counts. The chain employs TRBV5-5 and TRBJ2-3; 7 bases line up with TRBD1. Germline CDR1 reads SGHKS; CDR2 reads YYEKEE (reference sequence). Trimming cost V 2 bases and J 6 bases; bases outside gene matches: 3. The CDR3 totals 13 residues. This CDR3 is CASSFDRADTQYF. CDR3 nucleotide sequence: TGTGCCAGCAGCTTTGACAGGGCGGATACGCAGTATTTT.

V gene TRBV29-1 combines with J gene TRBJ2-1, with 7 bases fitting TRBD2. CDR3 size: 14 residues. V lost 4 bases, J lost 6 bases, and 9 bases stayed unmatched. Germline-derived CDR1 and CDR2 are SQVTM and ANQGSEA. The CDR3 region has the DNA TGCAGCGTTGTAGCGGGCTCTGTGGGCAATGAGCAGTTCTTC. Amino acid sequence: CSVVAGSVGNEQFF.

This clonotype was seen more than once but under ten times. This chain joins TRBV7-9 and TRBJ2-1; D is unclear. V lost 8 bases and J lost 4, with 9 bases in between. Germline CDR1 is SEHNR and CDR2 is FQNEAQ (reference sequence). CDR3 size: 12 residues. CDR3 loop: CASVRTYNEQFF. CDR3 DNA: TGTGCCAGCGTACGTACGTACAATGAGCAGTTCTTC.

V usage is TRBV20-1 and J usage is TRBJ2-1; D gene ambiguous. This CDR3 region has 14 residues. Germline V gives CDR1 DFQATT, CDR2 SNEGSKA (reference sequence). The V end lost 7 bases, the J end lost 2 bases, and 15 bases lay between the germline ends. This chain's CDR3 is CSVIGLSPYNEQFF. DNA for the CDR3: TGCAGTGTTATCGGCCTTAGCCCCTACAATGAGCAGTTCTTC.

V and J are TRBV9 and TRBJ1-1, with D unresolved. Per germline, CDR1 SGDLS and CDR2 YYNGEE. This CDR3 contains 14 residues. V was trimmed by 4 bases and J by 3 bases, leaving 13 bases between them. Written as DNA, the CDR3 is TGTGCCAGCAGCTCGAGCGGAACCCACACTGAAGCTTTCTTT. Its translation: CASSSSGTHTEAFF. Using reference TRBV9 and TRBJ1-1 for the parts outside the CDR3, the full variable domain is DSGVTQTPKHLITATGQRVTLRCSPRSGDLSVYWYQQSLDQGLQFLIQYYNGEERAKGNILERFSAQQFPDLHSELNLSSLELGDSALYFCASSSSGTHTEAFFGQGTRLTVV.

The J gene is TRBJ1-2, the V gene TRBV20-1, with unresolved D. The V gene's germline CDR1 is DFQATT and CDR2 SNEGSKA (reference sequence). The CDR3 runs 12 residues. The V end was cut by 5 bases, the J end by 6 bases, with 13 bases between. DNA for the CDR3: TGCAGTGCTCTTGAGAGGGAGGATGGCTACACCTTC. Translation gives CSALEREDGYTF.

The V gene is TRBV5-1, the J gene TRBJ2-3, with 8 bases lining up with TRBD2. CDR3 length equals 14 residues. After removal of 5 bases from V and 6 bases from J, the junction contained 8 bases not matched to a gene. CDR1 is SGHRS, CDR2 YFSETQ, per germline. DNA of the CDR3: TGCGCCAGCAGGGAGCCGGGACTAGGGGATACGCAGTATTTT. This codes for CASREPGLGDTQYF. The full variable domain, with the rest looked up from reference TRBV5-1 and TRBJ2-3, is KAGVTQTPRYLIKTRGQQVTLSCSPISGHRSVSWYQQTPGQGLQFLFEYFSETQRNKGNFPGRFSGRQFSNSRSEMNVSTLELGDSALYLCASREPGLGDTQYFGPGTRLTVL.

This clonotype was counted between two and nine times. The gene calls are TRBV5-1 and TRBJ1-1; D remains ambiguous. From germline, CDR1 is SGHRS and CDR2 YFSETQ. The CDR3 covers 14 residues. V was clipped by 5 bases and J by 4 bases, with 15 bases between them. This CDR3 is CASSQTETITEAFF. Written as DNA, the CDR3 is TGCGCCAGCAGTCAAACTGAGACGATCACTGAAGCTTTCTTT.

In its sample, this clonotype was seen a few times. As DNA, the CDR3 is TGTGCCAGCAGCGTAGGGCGCCGCGAAGAGACCCAGTACTTC. It codes for CASSVGRREETQYF. The gene calls are TRBV9 and TRBJ2-5; no firm D call. This CDR3 has 14 amino acids. Trimming left V 0 bases short and J 3 bases short, with 9 bases between. Germline CDR1 is SGDLS and CDR2 is YYNGEE.

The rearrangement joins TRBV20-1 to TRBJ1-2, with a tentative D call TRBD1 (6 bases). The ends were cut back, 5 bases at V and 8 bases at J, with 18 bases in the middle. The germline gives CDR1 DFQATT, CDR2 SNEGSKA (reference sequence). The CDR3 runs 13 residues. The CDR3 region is CSASPHRAAGYTF. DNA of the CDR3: TGCAGTGCTTCTCCCCACAGGGCTGCCGGCTACACCTTC.

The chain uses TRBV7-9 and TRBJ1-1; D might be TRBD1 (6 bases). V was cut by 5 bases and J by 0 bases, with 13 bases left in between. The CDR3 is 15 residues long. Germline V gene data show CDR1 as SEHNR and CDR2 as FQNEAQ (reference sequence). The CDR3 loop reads CASSPRTVLNTEAFF. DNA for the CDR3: TGTGCCAGCAGCCCCCGGACAGTCTTGAACACTGAAGCTTTCTTT.

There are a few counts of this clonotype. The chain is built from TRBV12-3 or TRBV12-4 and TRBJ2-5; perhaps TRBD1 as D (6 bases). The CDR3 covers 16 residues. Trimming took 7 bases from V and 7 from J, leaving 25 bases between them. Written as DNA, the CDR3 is TGTGCCAGCACCTTAGATCGGACAGATGACAAGTGGACCCAGTACTTC. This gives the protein CASTLDRTDDKWTQYF.

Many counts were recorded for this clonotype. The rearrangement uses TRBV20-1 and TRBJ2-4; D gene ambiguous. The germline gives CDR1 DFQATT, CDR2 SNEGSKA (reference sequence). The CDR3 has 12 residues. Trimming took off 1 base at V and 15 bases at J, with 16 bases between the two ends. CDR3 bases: TGCAGTGCTAGAGTGGGCCAACATTCAGTGTACTTC. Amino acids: CSARVGQHSVYF.

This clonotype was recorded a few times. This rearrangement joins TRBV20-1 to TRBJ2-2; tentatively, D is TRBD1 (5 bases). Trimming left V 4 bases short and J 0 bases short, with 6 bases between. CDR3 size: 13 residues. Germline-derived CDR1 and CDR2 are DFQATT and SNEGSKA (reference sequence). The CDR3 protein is CSAMGPNTGELFF. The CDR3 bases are TGCAGTGCTATGGGGCCGAACACCGGGGAGCTGTTTTTT.

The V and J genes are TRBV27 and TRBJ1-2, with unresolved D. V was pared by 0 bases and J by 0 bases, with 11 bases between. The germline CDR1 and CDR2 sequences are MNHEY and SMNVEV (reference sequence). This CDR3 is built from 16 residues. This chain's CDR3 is CASSLSRLPSNYGYTF. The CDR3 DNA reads TGTGCCAGCAGTTTATCGAGACTCCCCTCTAACTATGGCTACACCTTC.

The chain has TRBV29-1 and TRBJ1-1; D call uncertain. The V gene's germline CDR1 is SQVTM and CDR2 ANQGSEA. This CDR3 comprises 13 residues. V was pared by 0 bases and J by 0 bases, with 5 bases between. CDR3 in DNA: TGCAGCGTTGAAGAACAGTTGAACACTGAAGCTTTCTTT. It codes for CSVEEQLNTEAFF.

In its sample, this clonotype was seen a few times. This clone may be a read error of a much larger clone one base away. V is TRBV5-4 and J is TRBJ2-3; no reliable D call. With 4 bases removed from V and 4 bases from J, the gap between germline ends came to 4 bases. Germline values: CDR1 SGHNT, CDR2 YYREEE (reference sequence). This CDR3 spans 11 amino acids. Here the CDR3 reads CASSAADTQYF. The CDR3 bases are TGTGCCAGCAGCGCGGCAGATACGCAGTATTTT.

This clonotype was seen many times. For the CDR3, the DNA is TGTGCCAGCAGTCCGGGGGGAAGAGGCAATCAGCCCCAGCATTTT. As protein: CASSPGGRGNQPQHF. The chain uses TRBV7-3 and TRBJ1-5; tentative D call: TRBD1 (5 bases). This CDR3 is built from 15 residues. Trimming cost V 6 bases and J 2 bases, with 14 bases left between them. Germline V lookup: CDR1 SGHTA, CDR2 FQGTGA.

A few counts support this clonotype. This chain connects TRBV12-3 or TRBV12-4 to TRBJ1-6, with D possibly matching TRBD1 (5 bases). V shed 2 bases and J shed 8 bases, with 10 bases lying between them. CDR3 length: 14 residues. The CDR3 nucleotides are TGTGCCAGCAGTTTACGGGGGACGGATTCACCCCTCCACTTT. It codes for CASSLRGTDSPLHF.

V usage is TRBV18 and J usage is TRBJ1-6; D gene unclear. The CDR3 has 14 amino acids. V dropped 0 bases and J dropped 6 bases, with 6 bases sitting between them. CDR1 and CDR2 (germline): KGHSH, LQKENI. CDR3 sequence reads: CASSPPYVNSPLHF. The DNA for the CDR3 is TGTGCCAGCTCACCACCGTATGTTAATTCACCCCTCCACTTT.

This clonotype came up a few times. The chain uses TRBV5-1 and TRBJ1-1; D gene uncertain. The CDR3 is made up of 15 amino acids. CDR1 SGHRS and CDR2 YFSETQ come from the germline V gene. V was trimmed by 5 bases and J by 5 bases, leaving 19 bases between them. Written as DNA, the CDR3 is TGCGCCAGCAGTCGGGCCCTTGCGAGGCGAACTGAAGCTTTCTTT. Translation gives CASSRALARRTEAFF.

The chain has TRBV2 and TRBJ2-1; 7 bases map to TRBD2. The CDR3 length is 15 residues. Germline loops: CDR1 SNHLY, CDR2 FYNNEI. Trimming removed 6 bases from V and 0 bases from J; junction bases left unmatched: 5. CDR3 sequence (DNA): TGTGCCAGCAGAAATCAGCGGGGCTCCTACAATGAGCAGTTCTTC. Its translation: CASRNQRGSYNEQFF.

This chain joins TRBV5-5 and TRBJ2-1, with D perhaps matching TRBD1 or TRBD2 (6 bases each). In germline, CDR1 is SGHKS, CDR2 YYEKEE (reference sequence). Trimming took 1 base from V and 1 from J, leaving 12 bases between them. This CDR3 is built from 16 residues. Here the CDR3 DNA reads TGTGCCAGCAGCTTGAAAGGAGGGGGGTCCTACAATGAGCAGTTCTTC. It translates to CASSLKGGGSYNEQFF.

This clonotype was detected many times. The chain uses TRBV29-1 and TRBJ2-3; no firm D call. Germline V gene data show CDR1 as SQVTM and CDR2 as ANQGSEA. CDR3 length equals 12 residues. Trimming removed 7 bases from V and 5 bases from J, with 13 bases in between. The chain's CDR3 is CSAGPYRDTQYF. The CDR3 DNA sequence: TGCAGCGCTGGGCCCTACCGAGATACGCAGTATTTT.

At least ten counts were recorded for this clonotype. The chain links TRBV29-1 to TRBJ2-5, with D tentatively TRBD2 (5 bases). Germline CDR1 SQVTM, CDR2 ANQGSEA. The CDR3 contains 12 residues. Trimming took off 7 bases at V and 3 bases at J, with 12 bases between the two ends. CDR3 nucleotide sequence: TGCAGCGGGGAGAGGCACGAAGAGACCCAGTACTTC. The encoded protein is CSGERHEETQYF.

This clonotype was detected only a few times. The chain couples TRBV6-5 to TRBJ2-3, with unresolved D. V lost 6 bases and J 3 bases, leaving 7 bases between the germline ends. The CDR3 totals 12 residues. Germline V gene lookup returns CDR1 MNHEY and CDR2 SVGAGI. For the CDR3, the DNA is TGTGCCAGCAGGGCAGTTACAGATACGCAGTATTTT. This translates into CASRAVTDTQYF.